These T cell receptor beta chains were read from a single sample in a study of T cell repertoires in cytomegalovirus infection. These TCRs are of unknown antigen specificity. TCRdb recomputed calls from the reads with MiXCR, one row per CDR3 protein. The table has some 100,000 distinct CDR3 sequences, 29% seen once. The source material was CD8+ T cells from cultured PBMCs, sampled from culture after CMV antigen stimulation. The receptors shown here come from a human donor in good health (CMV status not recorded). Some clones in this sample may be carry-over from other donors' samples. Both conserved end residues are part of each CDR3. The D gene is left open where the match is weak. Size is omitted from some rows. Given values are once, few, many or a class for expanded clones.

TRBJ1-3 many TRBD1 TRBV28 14 TGTGCCAGCAGTTCAAGGGGGCACGGAAACACCATATATTTT CASSSRGHGNTIYF
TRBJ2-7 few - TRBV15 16 TGTGCCACCAGCAGAGAAGGGGGTGGCGGCAGCTACGAGCAGTACTTC CATSREGGGGSYEQYF
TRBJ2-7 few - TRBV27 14 TGTGCCAGCAGTTTATGGGGCCCTAACTACGAGCAGTACTTC CASSLWGPNYEQYF
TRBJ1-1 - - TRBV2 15 TGTGCCAGCACCGAAGGTATGAGGAGGAACACTGAAGCTTTCTTT CASTEGMRRNTEAFF
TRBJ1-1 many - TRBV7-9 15 TGTGCCAGCAGCTTAGAGATCGGAGGGGTCACTGAAGCTTTCTTT CASSLEIGGVTEAFF
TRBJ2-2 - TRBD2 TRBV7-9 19 TGTGCCAGCAGCTTAACGATTGGCGGGGGGCCCTTAGGCACCGGGGAGCTGTTTTTT CASSLTIGGGPLGTGELFF
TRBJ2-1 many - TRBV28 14 TGTGCCACCCAGGCCGTCAGCTCCTACAATGAGCAGTTCTTC CATQAVSSYNEQFF
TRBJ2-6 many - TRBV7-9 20 TGTGCCAGCAGCTTAGCGGGGTGGCCGTTCCTAAGCTCTGGGGCCAACGTCCTGACTTTC CASSLAGWPFLSSGANVLTF
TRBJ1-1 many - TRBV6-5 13 TGTGCCAGCAGTTACGGGCCGGGCCCTGAAGCTTTCTTT CASSYGPGPEAFF
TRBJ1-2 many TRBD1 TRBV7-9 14 TGTGCCAGCAGCCACCGGGACAGGCCTTATGGCTACACCTTC CASSHRDRPYGYTF
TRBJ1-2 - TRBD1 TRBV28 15 TGTGCCAGCAGTTTACTGGGACAGGGGTATTATGGCTACACCTTC CASSLLGQGYYGYTF
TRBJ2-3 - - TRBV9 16 TGTGCCAGCAGCGTAGTGCCGGGGGTGAATTCGGATACGCAGTATTTT CASSVVPGVNSDTQYF